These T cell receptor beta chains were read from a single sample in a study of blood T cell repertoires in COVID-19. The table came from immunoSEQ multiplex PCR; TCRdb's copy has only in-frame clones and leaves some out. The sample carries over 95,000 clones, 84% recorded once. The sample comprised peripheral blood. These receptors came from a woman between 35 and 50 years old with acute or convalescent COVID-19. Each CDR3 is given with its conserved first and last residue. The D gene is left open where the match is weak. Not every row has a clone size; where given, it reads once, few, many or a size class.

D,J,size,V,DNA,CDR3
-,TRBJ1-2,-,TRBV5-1,TGCGCCAGCAGGCCCCGGGGAGGGAGTTACTATGGCTACACCTTC,CASRPRGGSYYGYTF
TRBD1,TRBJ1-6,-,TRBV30,TGTGCCTGGAGTGTCCGGGACAGTGGGGCGTATAGGAATTCACCCCTCCACTTT,CAWSVRDSGAYRNSPLHF
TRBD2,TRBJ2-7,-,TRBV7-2,TGTGCCAGCAGCCCAGTAGCGGGGTCCCACGAGCAGTACTTC,CASSPVAGSHEQYF
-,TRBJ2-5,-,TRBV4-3,TGCGCCAGCAGCCAAGATAGGGGGAGAGAGACCCAGTACTTC,CASSQDRGRETQYF
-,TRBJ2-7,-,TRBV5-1,TGCGCCAGCAAAGTCCTTGGGGGGTCCTACGAGCAGTACTTC,CASKVLGGSYEQYF
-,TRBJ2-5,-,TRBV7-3,TGTGCCAGCAGCTTGAGGAGAGAAGAGACCCAGTACTTC,CASSLRREETQYF
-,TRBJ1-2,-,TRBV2,TGTGCCAGCAGTGTGAACAATTATGGCTACACCTTC,CASSVNNYGYTF
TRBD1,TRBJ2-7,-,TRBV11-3,TGTGCCAGCAGCTTAGCTGGGACAGGGGAAGGCGAGCAGTACTTC,CASSLAGTGEGEQYF
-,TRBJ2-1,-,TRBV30,TGTGCCTGGAGTCTAAGCCTGAGAATCGCCTACAATGAGCAGTTCTTC,CAWSLSLRIAYNEQFF
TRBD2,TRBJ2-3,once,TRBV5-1,TGCGCCAGCAGCTTGGATCTAGCGGGGGGGTCAGATACGCAGTATTTT,CASSLDLAGGSDTQYF
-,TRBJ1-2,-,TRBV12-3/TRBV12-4,TGTGCCAGCAGTTTGAACAATCATGGCTACACCTTC,CASSLNNHGYTF
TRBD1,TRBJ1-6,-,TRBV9,TGTGCCAGCAGCGTAGAGGGGGCTGAGTCACCCCTCCACTTT,CASSVEGAESPLHF
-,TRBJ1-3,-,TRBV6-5,TGTGCCAGCACCTTTCAGGGTTCTGGAAACACCATATATTTT,CASTFQGSGNTIYF
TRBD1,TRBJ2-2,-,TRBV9,TGTGCCAGCAGCGCTGGGACAGTCACCGGGGAGCTGTTTTTT,CASSAGTVTGELFF
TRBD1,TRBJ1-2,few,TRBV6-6,TGTGCCAGCAGCCCTACAGGGGACTATGGCTACACCTTC,CASSPTGDYGYTF
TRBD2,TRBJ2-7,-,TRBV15,TGTGCCACCAGCAGCGAGCGGGGGGAACCCTACGAGCAGTACTTC,CATSSERGEPYEQYF